Below are 13 T cell receptor beta chains sequenced from a single sample in a study of shared clonotypes between healthy human individuals (dated by TCRdb to 2020 to 2022). The library was prepared using the immunoSEQ multiplex PCR assay. In its TCRdb copy, this immuneACCESS table keeps in-frame sequences only and misses some clones. Where compared with another copy, unresolved V genes explain less than half of these, and the others have no known cause. The sample data list 2 million to 2.5 million clones, and approximately 96% of these were observed just once. The ten largest clonotypes hold 0.1% to 0.15% of the sample. Sequencing was performed on naive CD4+ T cells sorted from blood. The sample's cell subset or site label, decoded: CD45RA+ positively selected. All receptors derive from a man between 18 and 35 years old in good health.

V is TRBV15 and J is TRBJ2-3; D is uncertain. Germline-derived CDR1 and CDR2 are LNHNV and YYDKDF (reference sequence). V was shortened by 0 bases and J by 1 base, with 11 bases between the two germline ends. The CDR3 is 16 amino acids. Here the CDR3 reads CATSREYSPGTDTQYF. Written as DNA, the CDR3 is TGTGCCACCAGCAGAGAATACAGCCCTGGCACAGATACGCAGTATTTT.

The table lists this clone with a few counts. The V call is TRBV10-1, the J call TRBJ2-5; no clear D gene. The V end lost 5 bases, the J end lost 9 bases, and 7 bases lay between the germline ends. Germline CDR1 WNHNN, CDR2 SYGVQD (reference sequence). CDR3 length: 10 amino acids. The CDR3 DNA reads as TGCGCCAGCAGTCCTGGCCCCCAGTACTTC. Protein: CASSPGPQYF.

The V call is TRBV6-1, the J call TRBJ1-5; D ambiguous. Looked up from germline, CDR1 is MNHNS and CDR2 is SASEGT. This CDR3 is built from 14 residues. Trimming left V 7 bases short and J 2 bases short, with 12 bases between. The CDR3 loop is CASTPIWGNQPQHF. DNA for the CDR3: TGTGCCAGCACGCCAATCTGGGGCAATCAGCCCCAGCATTTT.

This clone was observed a few times. V is TRBV4-1 and J is TRBJ1-5, with TRBD1 as a possible D gene (6 bases). CDR1 is MGHRA and CDR2 is YSYEKL in the germline V gene. CDR3 length: 17 residues. The V gene lost 1 base and the J gene lost 0 bases, with 13 bases spanning the gap. CDR3 nucleotide sequence: TGCGCCAGCAGCCAAGCGGCGACAGGAGCTAGCAATCAGCCCCAGCATTTT. Its translation is CASSQAATGASNQPQHF.

As to this clone: Other DNA sequences in the same sample also yield this CDR3. The chain combines TRBV18 with TRBJ2-5; 7 nucleotides match TRBD1. The CDR3 runs to 13 residues. The germline V gene encodes CDR1 KGHSH and CDR2 LQKENI. The J segment lost 5 bases and the V segment lost 1 base, leaving 1 base of the junction unmatched. The CDR3 loop is CASSPRQGETQYF. The CDR3 region has the DNA TGTGCCAGCTCACCACGACAGGGCGAGACCCAGTACTTC.

The J gene is TRBJ1-2, the V gene TRBV27, with D perhaps matching TRBD1 (6 bases). The CDR3 contains 15 residues. Per germline, CDR1 MNHEY and CDR2 SMNVEV (reference sequence). V was shortened by 5 bases and J by 2 bases, with 15 bases between the two germline ends. The CDR3 region is CASSPEQGVNYGYTF. The CDR3 nucleotides are TGTGCCAGCAGTCCGGAACAGGGAGTCAACTATGGCTACACCTTC.

On this clone itself: Additional DNA sequences in this sample encode the identical CDR3. V is TRBV9 and J is TRBJ2-7; no clear D gene. V lost 0 bases to trimming and J lost 4 bases, with 8 bases between them. The CDR3 runs 13 residues. Germline loops: CDR1 SGDLS, CDR2 YYNGEE. The CDR3, as DNA: TGTGCCAGCAGCGTAGGTGCGTCATACGAGCAGTACTTC. This gives the protein CASSVGASYEQYF.

The J gene is TRBJ1-1, the V gene TRBV28; 7 positions agree with TRBD1. Germline V lookup: CDR1 MDHEN, CDR2 SYDVKM. J gave up 0 bases and V 5 bases, and 6 bases lay outside the gene matches. This CDR3 is 15 amino acids long. CDR3 nucleotides: TGTGCCAGCAGTACCCGGACAGGACTGAACACTGAAGCTTTCTTT. Its translation is CASSTRTGLNTEAFF. The full variable domain, completed using reference TRBV28 and TRBJ1-1, is DVKVTQSSRYLVKRTGEKVFLECVQDMDHENMFWYRQDPGLGLRLIYFSYDVKMKEKGDIPEGYSVSREKKERFSLILESASTNQTSMYLCASSTRTGLNTEAFFGQGTRLTVV.

The chain has TRBV11-2 and TRBJ2-7; either TRBD1 or TRBD2 may fit D (5 bases each). Per the germline V gene, CDR1 is SGHAT and CDR2 is FQNNGV. This CDR3 contains 15 residues. Trimming took 2 bases from V and 3 from J, leaving 14 bases between them. The CDR3 is CASSLLGELGYEQYF. The CDR3 nucleotides read TGTGCCAGCAGCTTATTGGGGGAATTGGGCTACGAGCAGTACTTC.

The chain couples TRBV5-1 to TRBJ2-5; D might be TRBD1 (6 bases). The closer fit of TRBJ2-7 to the DNA end suggests the J call may be wrong. There are 14 residues in the CDR3. Germline-derived CDR1 and CDR2 are SGHRS and YFSETQ. CDR3 loop: CASSLGPGVDEQYF. CDR3 nucleotide sequence: TGCGCCAGCAGCTTGGGGCCAGGGGTTGACGAGCAGTACTTC.

The V call is TRBV30, the J call TRBJ2-2; no reliable D call. CDR3 length: 12 amino acids. Germline V gives CDR1 GTSNPN, CDR2 SVGIG (reference sequence). V was pared by 5 bases and J by 6 bases, with 10 bases between. CDR3 residues: CAWSRAPGELFF. The CDR3 nucleotides read TGTGCCTGGTCCCGCGCTCCCGGGGAGCTGTTTTTT. The complete variable domain, with remaining parts taken from reference TRBV30 and TRBJ2-2, reads SQTIHQWPATLVQPVGSPLSLECTVEGTSNPNLYWYRQAAGRGLQLLFYSVGIGQISSEVPQNLSASRPQDRQFILSSKKLLLSDSGFYLCAWSRAPGELFFGEGSRLTVL.

This sequence joins TRBV27 and TRBJ1-6, with a weak D call TRBD1 (6 bases). The CDR3 sequence is 14 residues long. The ends were cut back, 2 bases at V and 11 bases at J, with 13 bases in the middle. Germline V gene lookup returns CDR1 MNHEY and CDR2 SMNVEV (reference sequence). CDR3 sequence reads: CASSLGQGMPPLHF. DNA of the CDR3: TGTGCCAGCAGTTTAGGGCAGGGGATGCCACCCCTCCACTTT.

As concerns this clone: Other DNA sequences in this specimen translate into the identical CDR3. The rearrangement joins TRBV6-5 to TRBJ1-2; the match to TRBD1 covers 7 bases. Germline trimming cut 6 bases from V and 3 bases from J; bases unmatched to any gene: 4. The CDR3 spans 13 residues. Germline CDR1 and CDR2: MNHEY and SVGAGI. CDR3 DNA sequence: TGTGCCAGCAGCTACAGGGGCCACTATGGCTACACCTTC. Amino acid sequence: CASSYRGHYGYTF.